This T cell receptor (beta chain) was obtained from a study of cytomegalovirus exposure and HLA in healthy donors (dated by TCRdb to 2015 to 2018). Context from the whole study: According to an earlier analysis of a few hundred of the donors, about 179 million T cells yielded 100 million or so unique TCR beta sequences and more than 250 Gb of sequence data. Approximately 300 gigabases of sequencing data and around 85 million unique TCR sequences made up an early release that covered several hundred HLA-typed donors. Among the roughly 390 genotyped donors, approximately 77% belonged to the genetic ancestry cluster associated with self-reported Caucasian donors. The study aimed to test whether signatures of past pathogen exposure could be identified by cataloging public T cell receptors. The study profiled the T cell repertoires of around 700 subjects by immunosequencing and related them to cytomegalovirus serostatus. In addition to the first cohort of 650 to 750 subjects, a separate validation cohort of some 120 different subjects was used. High-throughput TCR immunosequencing, statistical association of individual TCRs with disease status, and machine learning were combined to predict cytomegalovirus infection status. A later analysis re-analyzed previously published TCR beta repertoires from 666 donors and added high-resolution HLA genotyping to study TCR occurrence patterns. In the later analysis, no new phenotypic data were used to find candidate immune exposures; instead, reliance was placed on TCR beta sequences and their occurrence across donors. To decide whether each TCR beta V gene segment behaved as functional or pseudogenic, an earlier analysis of fewer than 750 of the donors relied on high-throughput TCR beta sequencing. Donor age, sex, ethnicity and CMV serostatus were collected together with the repertoire data. In a later genetic analysis, genome-wide SNP genotypes for about three fifths of the 666 donors were used, and that subset was treated as a discovery cohort. Every repertoire in the discovery cohort had been generated on one and the same sequencing platform. Class I and class II HLA loci were covered by the typing at four-digit resolution. Typing coverage varied by locus: roughly 620-640 donors for A, B, C, DRB1 and DQB1; more than 500 for DQA1; approximately 570 for DPA1; approximately 450 for DPB1. A handful of DR-DQ haplotypes were treated as single units for association and clustering because of strong linkage in the cohort. Among 300 to 500 genotyped donors of the cohort, an average of about 240,000 unique TCR beta nucleotide sequences was sequenced per donor, of which roughly 17% were non-productive. What the work shows at the level of the full study, not this receptor alone: A total of 150 or so TCR beta chains were listed by the study as associated with cytomegalovirus. Because the 87-base-pair reads could not distinguish some IMGT-functional V segments, including TRBV6-2 and TRBV6-3, those segments were excluded. Presence/absence analyses assumed roughly uniform sequencing depth across donors, an assumption that may not hold. According to a later analysis, TCR association rates differed among HLA loci, with DRB1 alleles showing the most associated TCRs and HLA-C alleles showing the fewest. In a later analysis, HLA-associated TCR beta chains were found to be more clonally expanded and to have lower generation probabilities than equally common non-associated chains. A later analysis reported that several top co-occurrence clusters appeared linked to parvovirus B19, influenza, CMV and Epstein-Barr virus. Compared with the 666-donor mean, donors in an Asian-associated ancestry cluster had fewer N-insertions in productive TCRs, according to a later genetic analysis. Across donors, most TCR sequences were observed very rarely, whereas some public TCRs were present in many individuals. The earlier analysis of 450 to 700 of the donors excluded about 16 rarely observed V segments, including chromosome 9 orphons, because counts were too low. In a later analysis, 15,000 to 20,000 TCR beta sequences were associated with specific HLA alleles at a false discovery rate of 0.05. Immune exposure information for the cohort was limited to CMV serostatus. Cytomegalovirus status was reported to be diagnosed by the classifier with high specificity and sensitivity in both the original and validation cohorts. In an earlier analysis of some 640 of the donors, most TCR beta V segments were observed in productive rearrangements about 90% or about 30% of the time, broadly matching IMGT annotations. It was suggested by the authors that the approach could potentially be generalized to other disease states and immunological phenotypes. A further reported finding was that TCR beta sequences accurately predicted the HLA-A and HLA-B alleles for most subjects in the first cohort. The cohort was sequenced for TCR beta chains only, and without alpha or paired-chain data the features that could be detected were limited. A group of highly shared sequence variants was considered likely to be a technical artifact of the sequencing pipeline. Because HLA typing was missing for some donors at each locus, association tests included only the typed subset. In vitro tests confirmed that a few of the cytomegalovirus-associated TCR beta chains recognize cytomegalovirus antigens. When HLA alleles, especially DR and DQ, strongly co-occurred, TCR associations were difficult to assign to individual alleles. A later genetic analysis associated a missense DCLRE1C variant with V-gene and J-gene trimming of TCR beta chains, and an independent cohort replicated the association. In a later analysis, most CMV-associated TCR beta chains were found to appear HLA-restricted, with HLA associations seemingly driven largely by CMV exposure. Correlated functional status among segregating V segments might be attributable to linkage disequilibrium, but an unknown experimental factor could not be ruled out.

CDR1 and CDR2 are drawn from the germline V gene (reference sequence): MNHEY, SMNVEV. The CDR3 contains 16 residues, cysteine and phenylalanine counted. The DNA shown is the 48-base CDR3, in frame from base 1. Clipping removes 1 base from V and 6 bases from J, with 8 as the unmatched junction base count. On this clone: The specificity of this receptor is unknown. Nothing much larger sits one base from this clone, and base qualities are not available.

The cohort was made up of about 670 healthy bone marrow donors. At the time of sampling, all cohort members were nominally healthy, though unrecorded immune exposures were likely present. The donor was CMV seronegative and was included in the group of under 450 seronegative cohort members. Each donor provided a peripheral blood sample, and peripheral blood mononuclear cells were used for TCR beta sequencing. The Qiagen DNeasy Blood Extraction Kit was used to extract genomic DNA from the blood cell samples. The library was prepared using the immunoSEQ multiplex PCR assay. For the multiplex PCR, a mixture combining 60 forward primers for TCR Vbeta segments and 13 reverse primers for TCR Jbeta segments was used. A multiplex PCR assay on genomic DNA amplified the CDR3 region of rearranged TCR beta genes. The Illumina HiSeq System was used to sequence the amplified TCR beta libraries as 87-base-pair reads. In the authors' own workflow: A later analysis counted tens of millions of unique TCR beta chains across the 666 repertoires, and some 11 million of these chains were shared by at least two donors. Raw reads were error-corrected and collapsed into unique sequences by a nearest-neighbor algorithm in which closely related sequences were merged to remove PCR and sequencing errors. To assign V, D and J gene segments, CDR3 sequences were aligned to IMGT reference sequences. For a sequence to be retained, a match of at least six nucleotides was required to both a V gene segment and a J gene segment. Rearrangements were classified as productive when the CDR3 lacked stop codons and remained in frame with V and J, and all other rearrangements were classified as non-productive. CDR3 was defined according to IMGT convention as the region running from the second conserved V-encoded cysteine to the conserved J-encoded phenylalanine. Sequences without an unambiguous match to a single V gene segment were excluded from the earlier analysis of about 600 of the donors. An earlier analysis of some 610 of the donors called V segments functional above 56.7% productive rearrangements and segregating when the between-donor standard deviation exceeded 5%. A statistical classification framework was built for diagnosing cytomegalovirus status from the catalog of TCR beta chain sequences. In a later analysis, V and J genes were assigned by comparing TCR nucleotide sequences against IMGT/GENE-DB human TR gene sequences. A later analysis assigned CDR3 sequences and most-parsimonious VDJ recombination scenarios with the TCRdist pipeline. A later analysis defined each TCR beta chain by its CDR3 amino acid sequence plus V-gene family, and excluded reads lacking a unique V-gene family. To address suspected cross-contamination and a sequencing artifact, a later analysis removed around 590 highly shared, low-generation-probability nucleotide sequences. For each public chain, a later analysis derived a clonal expansion index from normalized ranks of inferred template counts within each repertoire. Generation probabilities in a later analysis came from a VDJ recombination model fitted to out-of-frame rearrangements, and those results were checked against IGoR. Hypergeometric tests were used in a later analysis to score TCR-TCR, TCR-HLA and TCR-CMV co-occurrence, with a repertoire-size bias correction applied to the TCR pairs. In a later analysis, false discovery rates were estimated by permuting HLA or CMV assignments 20 times. In a later analysis, co-occurring TCRs were grouped using DBSCAN, and TCRdist sequence similarity was added for clustering within HLA-allele-positive subsets. For co-occurrence clustering, repertoires with fewer than 30,000 or more than 120,000 public chains were excluded, along with roughly 5 repertoires with anomalous nucleotide sharing. What TCRdb holds here is the immuneACCESS table cut down to in-frame rearrangements. Part of the clones is not present; checked against another copy, under half of the missing clones reflect an unresolved V gene, and the others are unexplained. V and J calls and clone size are as listed in that table; D and trimming were resolved from the DNA. For this sample there are about 180,000 clones; 70% to 85% appear just once. The top ten constitute approximately 0.69% of the sample.

The sequenced sample consisted of PBMCs. The receptor chain draws on TRBV27 and TRBJ2-2; TRBD2 agrees with 7 junctional bases. This clonotype originated in a woman between 35 and 50 years old in good health and CMV-seronegative. The DNA sequence reads TGTGCCAGCAGTTTATACCCTAGCGGAGGTCCCGGGGAGCTGTTTTTT. Its product reads: CASSLYPSGGPGELFF.